Shown below are 30 T cell receptor beta chains from a single sample sequenced in a study of CD8+CD57+ T cells in acquired aplastic anemia. Sequenced patients had shown CD8+CD57+ cell expansion by flow cytometry. Both TCR beta VDJ combination and CDR3 sequence profiling were carried out. Genomic DNA was the template for this profiling. TCRdb passed the reads through MiXCR, listing each CDR3 protein once. The data show over 150,000 distinct CDR3 sequences, with 52% seen just once and about 12% held by the top ten. The sample was sorted CD4+, CD8+, or CD8+CD57+ T cells (not recorded which) from PBMCs. Receptors originate from a human donor with aplastic anemia.

The rearrangement links TRBV27 to TRBJ1-6; TRBD1 agrees at 11 bases. With V trimmed by 5 bases and J by 7 bases, 7 bases remained unmatched. Germline-derived CDR1 and CDR2 are MNHEY and SMNVEV (reference sequence). This CDR3 is built from 16 residues. CDR3: CASSTDRGLLNSPLHF. CDR3 coding DNA: TGTGCCAGCAGTACGGACAGGGGGCTGTTAAATTCACCCCTCCACTTT.

The rearrangement joins TRBV7-8 to TRBJ1-3, with TRBD1 matching over 7 bases. CDR3 length: 14 amino acids. V shed 4 bases, J shed 6 bases, and the junction held 6 bases outside the gene matches. The germline CDR1 and CDR2 sequences are SGHVS and FQNEAQ. CDR3 sequence (DNA): TGTGCCAGCAGCTACAGGGGTTTCGCAAACACCATATATTTT. Amino acids: CASSYRGFANTIYF.

The V and J genes are TRBV25-1 and TRBJ1-1; D gene ambiguous. The V gene lost 5 bases and the J gene lost 3 bases, with 16 bases spanning the gap. Germline values: CDR1 MGHDK, CDR2 SYGVNS. This CDR3 has 15 amino acids. The CDR3 DNA reads TGTGCCAGCAGTCCGCTTTCGGGGAGGGACACTGAAGCTTTCTTT. Its protein is CASSPLSGRDTEAFF.

This clonotype was seen at least ten times. The genes are TRBV19 and TRBJ2-1, with a weak D call TRBD1 (5 bases). There are 15 residues in the CDR3. Looked up from germline, CDR1 is LNHDA and CDR2 is SQIVND (reference sequence). Trimming left V 3 bases short and J 6 bases short, with 15 bases between. The CDR3 reads CASSMGQAGFNEQFF. The CDR3 region has the DNA TGTGCCAGTAGTATGGGGCAGGCAGGGTTCAATGAGCAGTTCTTC. Full variable domain (missing parts from reference TRBV19 and TRBJ2-1): DGGITQSPKYLFRKEGQNVTLSCEQNLNHDAMYWYRQDPGQGLRLIYYSQIVNDFQKGDIAEGYSVSREKKESFPLTVTSAQKNPTAFYLCASSMGQAGFNEQFFGPGTRLTVL.

This clonotype has more than one count but fewer than ten. The chain uses TRBV7-9 and TRBJ1-6; D remains unclear. Germline-derived CDR1 and CDR2 are SEHNR and FQNEAQ (reference sequence). The CDR3 is 13 residues long. Trimming removed 3 bases from V and 10 bases from J, with 10 bases in between. DNA for the CDR3: TGTGCCAGCAGCTTGGAAGGGTGGTCACCCCTCCACTTT. Its translation is CASSLEGWSPLHF.

The chain is built from TRBV5-4 and TRBJ2-1; no reliable D call. Trimming removed 9 bases at V and 5 bases at J, with 3 bases between. This CDR3 spans 9 amino acids. Germline V CDR1 and CDR2: SGHNT, YYREEE (reference sequence). The DNA of the CDR3 is TGTGCCAACGACAATGAGCAGTTCTTC. This gives the protein CANDNEQFF.

Written as DNA, the CDR3 is TGTGCCAGCAGCTCGTCGCGGCCCGGCTACACCTTC. Protein: CASSSSRPGYTF. The V gene is TRBV7-2, the J gene TRBJ1-2; D remains unclear. V was shortened by 4 bases and J by 8 bases, with 11 bases between the two germline ends. CDR1 and CDR2 from the germline V gene are SGHTA and FQGNSA. The CDR3 runs to 12 residues.

This sequence joins TRBV29-1 and TRBJ2-1, with 7 bases lining up with TRBD2. Germline values: CDR1 SQVTM, CDR2 ANQGSEA. J gave up 5 bases and V 4 bases, and 5 bases lay outside the gene matches. There are 13 residues in the CDR3. CDR3 loop: CSVASGVDNEQFF. CDR3 DNA: TGCAGCGTTGCCAGCGGGGTTGACAATGAGCAGTTCTTC.

V gene TRBV18 combines with J gene TRBJ1-3; 9 bases fit TRBD1. With 1 base clipped from V and 1 base from J, the junction kept 2 bases outside the gene matches. Germline V gives CDR1 KGHSH, CDR2 LQKENI. The CDR3 runs 16 residues. This chain's CDR3 is CASSPRDRESGNTIYF. CDR3 nucleotide sequence: TGTGCCAGCTCACCACGGGACAGGGAATCTGGAAACACCATATATTTT.

This clonotype showed up many times. This rearrangement joins TRBV7-9 to TRBJ1-4, with D tentatively TRBD1 (5 bases). Trimming removed 2 bases at V and 7 bases at J, with 14 bases between. CDR3 length: 15 amino acids. Per germline, CDR1 SEHNR and CDR2 FQNEAQ (reference sequence). The CDR3 sequence is CASSLPGAVGEKLFF. Written as DNA, the CDR3 is TGTGCCAGCAGCTTACCCGGGGCGGTGGGTGAAAAACTGTTTTTT.

This clonotype was seen only once. The V gene is TRBV7-2, the J gene TRBJ2-7, with D perhaps matching TRBD1 (6 bases). This CDR3 region has 15 residues. The ends were cut back, 6 bases at V and 2 bases at J, with 17 bases in the middle. CDR1 and CDR2 from the germline V gene are SGHTA and FQGNSA. The DNA of the CDR3 is TGTGCCAGCAGTGCCAGGGGCGGCGTGCCCTACGAGCAGTACTTC. It encodes CASSARGGVPYEQYF. The whole variable domain, filled in from reference TRBV7-2 and TRBJ2-7, reads GAGVSQSPSNKVTEKGKDVELRCDPISGHTALYWYRQSLGQGLEFLIYFQGNSAPDKSGLPSDRFSAERTGGSVSTLTIQRTQQEDSAVYLCASSARGGVPYEQYFGPGTRLTVT.

This chain joins TRBV20-1 and TRBJ2-3, with 9 bases matching TRBD2. CDR3 length equals 14 residues. V shed 6 bases, J shed 6 bases, and the junction held 10 bases outside the gene matches. CDR1 DFQATT and CDR2 SNEGSKA come from the germline V gene (reference sequence). CDR3 region: CSAGRGGAQDTQYF. Here the CDR3 DNA reads TGCAGTGCGGGGCGGGGGGGCGCGCAGGATACGCAGTATTTT.

The V and J genes are TRBV5-1 and TRBJ2-3, with D hard to call. The V gene lost 6 bases and the J gene lost 0 bases, with 11 bases spanning the gap. The CDR3 length is 14 residues. Germline V gene sequence: CDR1 SGHRS, CDR2 YFSETQ. The CDR3 loop reads CASIGGTSTDTQYF. In nucleotides, the CDR3 is TGCGCCAGCATTGGCGGAACTAGCACAGATACGCAGTATTTT. Complete variable domain (other parts from reference TRBV5-1 and TRBJ2-3): KAGVTQTPRYLIKTRGQQVTLSCSPISGHRSVSWYQQTPGQGLQFLFEYFSETQRNKGNFPGRFSGRQFSNSRSEMNVSTLELGDSALYLCASIGGTSTDTQYFGPGTRLTVL.

This rearrangement joins TRBV29-1 to TRBJ2-2; the D call may be TRBD1 or TRBD2 (6 bases each). Trimming pared 7 bases from V and 0 bases from J, leaving 15 bases between. The CDR3 covers 15 residues. In germline, CDR1 is SQVTM, CDR2 ANQGSEA. The CDR3 DNA reads as TGCAGCGCCCCAAGGGGGGCAGCGAACACCGGGGAGCTGTTTTTT. This sequence encodes CSAPRGAANTGELFF.

The gene calls are TRBV2 and TRBJ1-1; a weak D match, TRBD1 (5 bases). The V end was cut by 9 bases, the J end by 6 bases, with 17 bases between. CDR3 length: 13 amino acids. CDR1 and CDR2 from the germline V gene are SNHLY and FYNNEI. The CDR3 DNA reads TGTGCCAGAAAAAGACAGTCTAGAGCTGAAGCTTTCTTT. Encoded protein: CARKRQSRAEAFF.

This clonotype was seen ten or more times. The genes are TRBV5-5 and TRBJ2-5; D is tentatively TRBD1 or TRBD2 (6 bases each). Per the germline V gene, CDR1 is SGHKS and CDR2 is YYEKEE (reference sequence). The CDR3 is made up of 16 amino acids. V gave up 4 bases and J gave up 5 bases, with 21 bases separating them. Here the CDR3 reads CASSLEGGTWKETQYF. In DNA, the CDR3 is TGTGCCAGCAGCCTGGAAGGCGGGACATGGAAGGAGACCCAGTACTTC.

The rearrangement joins TRBV4-3 to TRBJ1-2; 8 bases are a match to TRBD1. Germline trimming cut 0 bases from V and 4 bases from J; bases unmatched to any gene: 13. The length of the CDR3 is 18 residues. Germline CDR1 is LGHNA and CDR2 is YSLEER. The CDR3: CASSQEFVVEDRVYGYTF. The CDR3 DNA reads as TGCGCCAGCAGCCAAGAGTTTGTGGTAGAGGACAGGGTCTATGGCTACACCTTC.

The table lists this clonotype with a count of one. The chain has TRBV2 and TRBJ2-7, with 8 bases matching TRBD1. This CDR3 comprises 12 residues. The V and J ends lost 10 bases and 4 bases, in that order; junction bases with no gene match: 6. The V gene's germline CDR1 is SNHLY and CDR2 FYNNEI. CDR3 in amino acids: CAIGTGWYEQYF. The CDR3, as DNA: TGTGCCATTGGGACAGGTTGGTACGAGCAGTACTTC.

Note on this clonotype: An end of the junction differs from the germline gene, which may be a read error. DNA for the CDR3: TGTGCCACCAGCAGAGATATGACAGCCTCCTATAATTCACCCCCCCACTTT. Translating gives CATSRDMTASYNSPPHF. The chain has TRBV15 and TRBJ1-6; tentative D call: TRBD1 (5 bases). Germline lookup yields CDR1 LNHNV and CDR2 YYDKDF (reference sequence). The CDR3 contains 17 residues. Drawing the rest from reference TRBV15 and TRBJ1-6, the complete variable domain is DAMVIQNPRYQVTQFGKPVTLSCSQTLNHNVMYWYQQKSSQAPKLLFHYYDKDFNNEADTPDNFQSRRPNTSFCFLDIRSPGLGDTAMYLCATSRDMTASYNSPPHFGNGTRLTVT.

This chain connects TRBV4-2 to TRBJ2-4, with TRBD2 identical over 10 bases. The CDR3 has 16 residues. Germline lookup yields CDR1 LGHNA and CDR2 YNFKEQ. The V segment lost 5 bases and the J segment 0 bases; nucleotides outside the gene matches: 4. CDR3 loop: CASSATSGLAKNIQYF. CDR3 DNA: TGTGCCAGCAGCGCGACTAGCGGGCTAGCCAAAAACATTCAGTACTTC.

CDR3 nucleotide sequence: TGCGCCAGCACGACTAGCGGGGAAGAGACCCAGTACTTC. This encodes CASTTSGEETQYF. The chain carries TRBV5-1 and TRBJ2-5; 11 bases agree with TRBD2. Per the germline V gene, CDR1 is SGHRS and CDR2 is YFSETQ. The CDR3 has 13 amino acids. With 6 bases clipped from V and 3 bases from J, the junction kept 1 base outside the gene matches.

This chain links TRBV29-1 with TRBJ1-1; D possibly corresponds to TRBD1 (5 bases). Germline V lookup: CDR1 SQVTM, CDR2 ANQGSEA. CDR3 length equals 12 residues. V shed 7 bases and J shed 5 bases, with 14 bases lying between them. For the CDR3, the DNA is TGCAGCGCCGAATCCGGGGGAACTGAAGCTTTCTTT. The encoded protein is CSAESGGTEAFF.

This clonotype was counted at least ten times. The DNA of the CDR3 is TGTGCCAGCAGCGCCCGGACAGGGGCGAACTATGGCTACACCTTC. It codes for CASSARTGANYGYTF. This chain joins TRBV13 and TRBJ1-2; 9 nucleotides match TRBD1. Germline V gives CDR1 PRHDT, CDR2 FYEKMQ (reference sequence). Trimming cost V 5 bases and J 2 bases; bases outside gene matches: 6. CDR3 length: 15 residues.

For this clonotype: This sequence may be a read error, since a much larger clone differs from it by one base. The CDR3 does not close with the conserved phenylalanine or tryptophan, likely indicating a read error. The V gene is TRBV7-6, the J gene TRBJ1-4; a weak D match, TRBD1 (5 bases). CDR1 SGHVS and CDR2 FNYEAQ come from the germline V gene. Trimming stripped 5 bases from V and 7 bases from J, with 20 bases between. The CDR3 sequence is 16 residues long. This chain's CDR3 is CASSNSRQGSGEKLFL. Written as DNA, the CDR3 is TGTGCCAGCAGCAATAGCCGGCAGGGCTCGGGTGAAAAACTGTTTCTT.

The rearrangement links TRBV7-2 to TRBJ1-2, with unresolved D. Germline V lookup: CDR1 SGHTA, CDR2 FQGNSA. The V and J ends lost 10 bases and 3 bases respectively, with 15 bases between them. This CDR3 is 13 amino acids long. CDR3 in amino acids: CATSREIYYGYTF. The CDR3 DNA reads TGTGCCACCTCGCGGGAGATCTACTATGGCTACACCTTC.

The J gene is TRBJ2-3, the V gene TRBV11-2, with D maybe TRBD1 (6 bases). This CDR3 has 15 residues. CDR1 is SGHAT, CDR2 FQNNGV, per germline. Trimming left V 0 bases short and J 2 bases short, with 9 bases between. DNA for the CDR3: TGTGCCAGCAGCTTAGATCGACAGGACACAGATACGCAGTATTTT. Protein sequence: CASSLDRQDTDTQYF.

This clonotype was counted ten times or more. The CDR3 DNA follows: TGTGCCAGCATCTCAGACCAGATCGGGGAGCTGTTTTTT. It translates to CASISDQIGELFF. This chain connects TRBV7-9 to TRBJ2-2; no firm D call. V lost 7 bases and J 7 bases, leaving 13 bases between the germline ends. Germline V gene lookup returns CDR1 SEHNR and CDR2 FQNEAQ (reference sequence). The CDR3 covers 13 residues.

The rearrangement joins TRBV20-1 to TRBJ1-1; D not resolved. With 2 bases removed from V and 0 bases from J, the gap between germline ends came to 7 bases. The length of the CDR3 is 13 residues. The germline V gene has CDR1 DFQATT and CDR2 SNEGSKA (reference sequence). The CDR3, as DNA: TGCAGTGCTAGAATGGGAATGAACACTGAAGCTTTCTTT. Its protein is CSARMGMNTEAFF.

The chain couples TRBV20-1 to TRBJ2-5; TRBD2 matches 9 bases. Germline V gives CDR1 DFQATT, CDR2 SNEGSKA (reference sequence). V lost 0 bases to trimming and J lost 1 base; unmatched junction nucleotides: 9. The CDR3 has 17 amino acids. CDR3 coding DNA: TGCAGTGCTAGAGATTCCTTGCGGGAGGGCCCCCAAGAGACCCAGTACTTC. Residues: CSARDSLREGPQETQYF.

The chain combines TRBV6-2 or TRBV6-3 with TRBJ2-1, with TRBD2 identical over 15 bases. V shed 5 bases, J shed 14 bases, and the junction held 10 bases outside the gene matches. The CDR3 has 15 amino acids. Germline-derived CDR1 and CDR2 are MNHEY and SVGEGT. CDR3 sequence reads: CASSARTSGGAWEFF. The DNA for the CDR3 is TGTGCCAGCAGTGCCCGGACTAGCGGGGGGGCCTGGGAGTTCTTC.